Listed below are T cell receptor beta chains from one sample, sequenced in a study of cytomegalovirus exposure and HLA in healthy donors. Here immunoSEQ multiplex PCR was the method, and the copy in TCRdb shows in-frame clones only, minus some. The data show 100,000 or so clones, under 80% seen once. Material: PBMCs. All receptors come from a woman aged 18-29 years in good health and CMV-seropositive. Each CDR3 is given without its conserved first and last residue. Size values are once, few and many counts, or a class for expanded clones, and some rows have none.

abundance: once
j_gene: TRBJ1-2
v_gene: TRBV2
CDR3aa: ASTFTGQGTRRNYGYT

abundance: -
j_gene: TRBJ2-5
v_gene: TRBV4-2
CDR3aa: ASSQRDQETQY

abundance: -
j_gene: TRBJ1-1
v_gene: TRBV7-9
CDR3aa: SSSTLLDTEAF

abundance: -
j_gene: TRBJ1-4
v_gene: TRBV15
CDR3aa: ATSRQGSLNEKLF

abundance: -
j_gene: TRBJ2-7
v_gene: TRBV4-3
CDR3aa: ASSQERTSGSYEQY

abundance: -
j_gene: TRBJ1-1
v_gene: TRBV20-1
CDR3aa: SGIGDTEAF

abundance: -
j_gene: TRBJ1-2
v_gene: TRBV30
CDR3aa: AWWGDTYYGYT

abundance: few
j_gene: TRBJ1-5
v_gene: TRBV7-2
CDR3aa: ASTGDRAHQPQH

abundance: -
j_gene: TRBJ2-5
v_gene: TRBV19
CDR3aa: ASSISDRETQY

abundance: -
j_gene: TRBJ2-7
v_gene: TRBV7-2
CDR3aa: ASSPTGQVPYEQY

abundance: -
j_gene: TRBJ1-1
v_gene: TRBV7-8
CDR3aa: ASSDHRNTEAF

abundance: -
j_gene: TRBJ2-3
v_gene: TRBV30
CDR3aa: AWSVREADTQY

abundance: -
j_gene: TRBJ1-5
v_gene: TRBV30
CDR3aa: AWSVRGRGGQPQH

abundance: -
j_gene: TRBJ2-3
v_gene: TRBV5-8
CDR3aa: ASSQKAGNTDTQY

abundance: -
j_gene: TRBJ2-7
v_gene: TRBV28
CDR3aa: ASLTYTSGPSEKQY

abundance: -
j_gene: TRBJ1-5
v_gene: TRBV10-3
CDR3aa: AISEGQDNQPQH

abundance: -
j_gene: TRBJ1-1
v_gene: TRBV6-1
CDR3aa: ASSERTRNTEAF

abundance: -
j_gene: TRBJ2-5
v_gene: TRBV10-3
CDR3aa: AIRGAVQETQY

abundance: once
j_gene: TRBJ2-1
v_gene: TRBV11-2
CDR3aa: ASSFEPPGLAGGGSEQF

abundance: few
j_gene: TRBJ2-7
v_gene: TRBV7-6
CDR3aa: ASSLGSREILPASEQY

abundance: -
j_gene: TRBJ2-7
v_gene: TRBV10-3
CDR3aa: AIRKTGGGYEQY

abundance: -
j_gene: TRBJ2-3
v_gene: TRBV2
CDR3aa: ASSDTDRAGNTQY

abundance: -
j_gene: TRBJ2-1
v_gene: TRBV5-1
CDR3aa: ASSLTVSGDNEQF

abundance: -
j_gene: TRBJ1-1
v_gene: TRBV6-6
CDR3aa: ASSYLSMNTEAF

abundance: -
j_gene: TRBJ2-7
v_gene: TRBV30
CDR3aa: AWSRDNSYEQY

abundance: -
j_gene: TRBJ2-7
v_gene: TRBV5-1
CDR3aa: ASSLTGTGVYEQY

abundance: -
j_gene: TRBJ2-2
v_gene: TRBV11-2
CDR3aa: ASSLPRTSGQLTTGELF

abundance: once
j_gene: TRBJ2-7
v_gene: TRBV2
CDR3aa: ASSLRAGVSGEQY

abundance: -
j_gene: TRBJ2-1
v_gene: TRBV19
CDR3aa: ASSTIEGTSGYNEQF

abundance: -
j_gene: TRBJ1-1
v_gene: TRBV19
CDR3aa: ASSISSGPRDTEAF

abundance: -
j_gene: TRBJ2-3
v_gene: TRBV10-3
CDR3aa: ASSPGQNTDTQY

abundance: -
j_gene: TRBJ1-2
v_gene: TRBV5-1
CDR3aa: ASSGGDRVVGGYT

abundance: -
j_gene: TRBJ1-4
v_gene: TRBV7-8
CDR3aa: ASSVALRDINEKLF

abundance: -
j_gene: TRBJ1-5
v_gene: TRBV7-9
CDR3aa: ASSLDQGNQPQH

abundance: -
j_gene: TRBJ1-5
v_gene: TRBV19
CDR3aa: ASRIGALNQPQH

abundance: -
j_gene: TRBJ1-1
v_gene: TRBV16
CDR3aa: ASSIQGDTEAF

abundance: few
j_gene: TRBJ1-1
v_gene: TRBV15
CDR3aa: ATSRDLEGEAF

abundance: -
j_gene: TRBJ2-1
v_gene: TRBV5-1
CDR3aa: ASSGPSSYNEQF

abundance: -
j_gene: TRBJ2-5
v_gene: TRBV15
CDR3aa: ATSRLAETWTQY

abundance: -
j_gene: TRBJ2-1
v_gene: TRBV20-1
CDR3aa: SVAGGREQF

abundance: -
j_gene: TRBJ2-7
v_gene: TRBV30
CDR3aa: AWSVRYEQY

abundance: -
j_gene: TRBJ1-5
v_gene: TRBV6-5
CDR3aa: ASQPGVNQPQH

abundance: -
j_gene: TRBJ2-7
v_gene: TRBV9
CDR3aa: ASSVAPTGPQGQY

abundance: -
j_gene: TRBJ2-1
v_gene: TRBV6-1
CDR3aa: ASSLGNEQF

abundance: once
j_gene: TRBJ2-7
v_gene: TRBV19
CDR3aa: ASSTGLAYEQY

abundance: -
j_gene: TRBJ2-7
v_gene: TRBV27
CDR3aa: ASSLGSGSAYEQY

abundance: -
j_gene: TRBJ2-3
v_gene: TRBV11-1
CDR3aa: ASSLLAGAADTQY

abundance: -
j_gene: TRBJ1-4
v_gene: TRBV11-2
CDR3aa: ASSLQTTNEKLF

abundance: -
j_gene: TRBJ2-1
v_gene: TRBV5-4
CDR3aa: ASSVRDREQF

abundance: few
j_gene: TRBJ2-2
v_gene: TRBV6-5
CDR3aa: ASRGLAGYTGELF

abundance: -
j_gene: TRBJ1-4
v_gene: TRBV19
CDR3aa: ASSMGPPPEKLF

abundance: -
j_gene: TRBJ2-5
v_gene: TRBV19
CDR3aa: ASWLARGDQETQY

abundance: -
j_gene: TRBJ2-5
v_gene: TRBV4-1
CDR3aa: ASSQVRVVQETQY

abundance: -
j_gene: -
v_gene: TRBV10-3
CDR3aa: AISTGLGGYEQY

abundance: -
j_gene: TRBJ2-5
v_gene: TRBV5-6
CDR3aa: ASSLVRGGRETQY